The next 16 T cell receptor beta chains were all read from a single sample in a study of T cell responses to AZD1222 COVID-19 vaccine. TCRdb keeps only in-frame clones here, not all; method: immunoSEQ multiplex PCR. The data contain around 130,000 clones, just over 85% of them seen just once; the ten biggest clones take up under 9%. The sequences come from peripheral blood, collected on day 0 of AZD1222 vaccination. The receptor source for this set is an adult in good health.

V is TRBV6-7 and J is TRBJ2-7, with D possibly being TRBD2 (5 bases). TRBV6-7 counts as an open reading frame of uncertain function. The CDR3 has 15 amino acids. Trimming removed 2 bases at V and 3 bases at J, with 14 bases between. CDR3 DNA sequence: TGTGCCAGCAGTTACACGACCCAGGAGGACTACGAGCAGTACTTC. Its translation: CASSYTTQEDYEQYF.

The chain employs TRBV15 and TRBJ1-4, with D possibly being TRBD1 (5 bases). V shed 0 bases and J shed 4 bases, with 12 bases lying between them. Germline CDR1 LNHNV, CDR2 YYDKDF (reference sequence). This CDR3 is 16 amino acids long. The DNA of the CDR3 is TGTGCCACCAGCAGAGATTCGGGGCGGTTTAATGAAAAACTGTTTTTT. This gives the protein CATSRDSGRFNEKLFF.

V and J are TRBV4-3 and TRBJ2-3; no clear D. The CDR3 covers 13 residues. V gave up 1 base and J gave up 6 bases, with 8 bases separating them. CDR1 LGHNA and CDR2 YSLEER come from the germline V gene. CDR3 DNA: TGCGCCAGCAGCCAAGGACGGCGCGATACGCAGTATTTT. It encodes CASSQGRRDTQYF.

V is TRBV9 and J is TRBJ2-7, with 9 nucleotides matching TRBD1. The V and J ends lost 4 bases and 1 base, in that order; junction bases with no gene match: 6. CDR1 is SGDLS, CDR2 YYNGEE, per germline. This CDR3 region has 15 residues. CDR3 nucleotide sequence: TGTGCCAGCAGCCCCCGGACAGGGGATTCCTACGAGCAGTACTTC. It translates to CASSPRTGDSYEQYF.

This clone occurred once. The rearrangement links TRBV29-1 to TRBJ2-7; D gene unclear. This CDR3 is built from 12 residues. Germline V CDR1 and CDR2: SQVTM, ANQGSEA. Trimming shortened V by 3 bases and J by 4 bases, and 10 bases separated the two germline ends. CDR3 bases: TGCAGCGTTGAGGCCAGGCCGTACGAGCAGTACTTC. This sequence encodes CSVEARPYEQYF.

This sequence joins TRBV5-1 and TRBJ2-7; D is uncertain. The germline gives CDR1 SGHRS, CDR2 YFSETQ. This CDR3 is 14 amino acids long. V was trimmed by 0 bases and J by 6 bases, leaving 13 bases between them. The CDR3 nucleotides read TGCGCCAGCAGCTTGGCCCAGACAACGGGCGAGCAGTACTTC. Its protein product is CASSLAQTTGEQYF.

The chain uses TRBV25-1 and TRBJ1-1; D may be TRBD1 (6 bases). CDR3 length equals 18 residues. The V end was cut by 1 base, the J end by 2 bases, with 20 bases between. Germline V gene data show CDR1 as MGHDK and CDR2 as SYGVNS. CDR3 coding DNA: TGTGCCAGCAGTGAATCACCGGGCAGGGGACCTTCTAACACTGAAGCTTTCTTT. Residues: CASSESPGRGPSNTEAFF.

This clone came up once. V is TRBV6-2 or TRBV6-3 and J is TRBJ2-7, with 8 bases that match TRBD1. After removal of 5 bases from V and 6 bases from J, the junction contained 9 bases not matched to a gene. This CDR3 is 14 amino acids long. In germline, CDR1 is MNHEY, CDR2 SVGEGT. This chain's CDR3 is CASSRQGARGEQYF. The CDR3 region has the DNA TGTGCCAGCAGTCGGCAGGGGGCTCGGGGCGAGCAGTACTTC.

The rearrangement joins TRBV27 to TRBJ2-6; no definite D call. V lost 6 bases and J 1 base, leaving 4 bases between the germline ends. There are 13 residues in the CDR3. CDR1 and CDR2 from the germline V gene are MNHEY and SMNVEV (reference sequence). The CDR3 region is CASRQSGANVLTF. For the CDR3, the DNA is TGTGCCAGCAGGCAGTCTGGGGCCAACGTCCTGACTTTC.

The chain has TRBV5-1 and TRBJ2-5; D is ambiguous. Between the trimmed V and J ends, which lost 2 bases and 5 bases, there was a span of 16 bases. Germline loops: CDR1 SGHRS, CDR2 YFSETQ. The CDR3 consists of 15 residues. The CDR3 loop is CASSFSLAFRETQYF. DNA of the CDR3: TGCGCCAGCAGCTTCAGCTTGGCTTTTCGGGAGACCCAGTACTTC.

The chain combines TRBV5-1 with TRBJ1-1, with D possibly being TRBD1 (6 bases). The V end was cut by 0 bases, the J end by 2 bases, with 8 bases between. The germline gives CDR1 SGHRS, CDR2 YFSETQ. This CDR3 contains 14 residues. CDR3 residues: CASSLDRENTEAFF. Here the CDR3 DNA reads TGCGCCAGCAGCTTGGACAGGGAAAACACTGAAGCTTTCTTT. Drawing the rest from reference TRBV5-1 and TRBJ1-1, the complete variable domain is KAGVTQTPRYLIKTRGQQVTLSCSPISGHRSVSWYQQTPGQGLQFLFEYFSETQRNKGNFPGRFSGRQFSNSRSEMNVSTLELGDSALYLCASSLDRENTEAFFGQGTRLTVV.

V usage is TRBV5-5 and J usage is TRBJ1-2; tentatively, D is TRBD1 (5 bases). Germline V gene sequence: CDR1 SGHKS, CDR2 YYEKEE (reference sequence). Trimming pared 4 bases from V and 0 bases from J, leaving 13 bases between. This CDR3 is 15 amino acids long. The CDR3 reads CASSSTGTTNYGYTF. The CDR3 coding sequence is TGTGCCAGCAGCAGTACCGGGACGACTAACTATGGCTACACCTTC.

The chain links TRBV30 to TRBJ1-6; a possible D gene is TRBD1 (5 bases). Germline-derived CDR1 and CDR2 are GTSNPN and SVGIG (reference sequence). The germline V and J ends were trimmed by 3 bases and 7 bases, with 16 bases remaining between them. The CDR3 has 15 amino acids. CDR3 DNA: TGTGCCTGGAGCTTGCAGGGCAGTACGAATTCACCCCTCCACTTT. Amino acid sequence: CAWSLQGSTNSPLHF.

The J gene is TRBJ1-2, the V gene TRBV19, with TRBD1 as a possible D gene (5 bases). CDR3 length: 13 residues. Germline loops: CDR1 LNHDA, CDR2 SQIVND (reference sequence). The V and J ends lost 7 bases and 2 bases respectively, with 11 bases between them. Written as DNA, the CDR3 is TGTGCCAGTACGAGGGGAGCAAACTATGGCTACACCTTC. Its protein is CASTRGANYGYTF. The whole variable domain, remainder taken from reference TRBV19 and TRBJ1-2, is DGGITQSPKYLFRKEGQNVTLSCEQNLNHDAMYWYRQDPGQGLRLIYYSQIVNDFQKGDIAEGYSVSREKKESFPLTVTSAQKNPTAFYLCASTRGANYGYTFGSGTRLTVV.

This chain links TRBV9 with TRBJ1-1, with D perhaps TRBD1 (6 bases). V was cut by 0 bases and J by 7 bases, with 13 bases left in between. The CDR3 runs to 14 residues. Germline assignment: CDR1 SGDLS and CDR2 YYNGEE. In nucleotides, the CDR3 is TGTGCCAGCAGCGTAGATCAGGGGATGGGTGAAGCTTTCTTT. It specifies CASSVDQGMGEAFF.

The CDR3 is CASSYKGGSWDSTDTQYF. The CDR3 bases are TGTGCCAGCAGTTACAAAGGGGGGTCGTGGGACAGCACAGATACGCAGTATTTT. V and J are TRBV6-2 or TRBV6-3 and TRBJ2-3; D is possibly TRBD1 or TRBD2 (6 bases each). The CDR3 is 18 residues long. Germline assignment: CDR1 MNHEY and CDR2 SVGEGT. The V end was cut by 2 bases, the J end by 0 bases, with 18 bases between.